This TCR beta chain was recorded in a study of shared clonotypes between healthy human individuals (dated by TCRdb to the early 2020s). Looking at the study overall: The cohort included a few men and a couple of women between 18 and 49 years of age. For each donor, CD4 naive and CD4 memory were each given three plates, CD8 naive was given two plates, and CD8 memory was given one plate. To estimate repertoire size and how much clonotypes are shared between individuals, the study performed deep sequencing of blood TCR repertoires from a few healthy adults. Per donor, leukapheresis produced somewhere between about 0.9 and 9.5 billion PBMCs. To increase sequencing depth and limit assay-specific biases, different laboratories used diverse techniques to prepare libraries and sequence TCR repertoires.

CD8 naive samples were obtained by positive selection for CCR7 among CD45RO-negative cells, yielding a CD45RA+CCR7+ population from which TemRA cells were excluded. The donors were healthy, HIV-negative adults who had no recently reported acute infections or vaccinations. Only Caucasian adults living in Nashville, Tennessee, USA were represented among the donors. Blood was obtained by leukapheresis, after which PBMCs were separated by Ficoll-Histopaque density gradient centrifugation and cryopreserved in liquid nitrogen vapor phase. Analytical flow cytometry was used to check the purity and quantity of each magnetically sorted T cell population. Each sorted fraction had its genomic DNA isolated and then quantified by UV absorbance on a Nanodrop 2000c. Overall results and qualifications from the work: Sampling was restricted to blood, and TCR repertoires in tissue are likely to differ from TCR repertoires in blood. Around 5.4% of naive CD4, 3.5% of naive CD8, 2.3% of memory CD4, and around 0.4% of memory CD8 clonotypes were shared across several donors. Compared with non-shared clonotypes, the clonotypes found in all four sorted-subset donors had higher generation probabilities. Because the study included only a small number of donors, the genetic and exposure-history diversity represented was limited. Pairwise subsampling led to the expectation that sequencing depth would affect the degree of clonotype sharing among donors. Even with the large sequencing depth, rarefaction of the sorted-subset datasets indicated that sequencing was incomplete. Naive subsets generally had larger estimated clonotype richness than memory subsets did.

V lost 2 bases and J lost 7 bases; the stretch between them is 14 bases long. The CDR3 spans 15 residues, from the cysteine through the phenylalanine. The DNA shown is the 45-base CDR3, in frame from base 1. The germline V gene gives CDR1 as MDHEN and CDR2 as SYDVKM. Notes on this clone: The target of this receptor is not known. Base qualities are missing; no much larger clone stands one base away.

TCR CDR3 regions were amplified from genomic DNA by multiplex PCR using the deep immunoSEQ assay. Extracted genomic DNA from each cell subset was distributed evenly across all wells of several immunoSEQ 96-well plates, and each plate was treated as a replicate. For sorted subsets, around 200 ng genomic DNA, equal to some 28,000 T cell genomes, was loaded into each replicate PCR. Purified libraries were measured with a Qubit 3.0 fluorometer, size-checked on a Bioanalyzer 2100, and measured again with the KAPA Library Quantification kit. Each immunoSEQ 96-well plate was sequenced on its own single-read 150-cycle Illumina NextSeq 550 flow cell. As for the authors' bioinformatics: Because the immunoSEQ output included only junctional sequences and no quality scores, the filtering could not be the same as the filtering used for full-length reads. To assign V/J genes and CDR3, sequences were annotated using PyIR, a Python wrapper for IgBLAST v1.9, with IMGT germline references. Reads were removed for weak V/J assignments (E-value above 1e-6), missing CDR3, stop codons, out-of-frame junctions, or ambiguous translated residues. V3J clonotypes were defined as sequences sharing the same inferred V gene, J gene, and CDR3 amino acid sequence. Percentage overlap between repertoires was computed as shared unique clonotypes divided by the size of the smaller repertoire. RTK rarefaction, the Chao1 estimator, and Recon v2.1 estimates of unobserved clonotypes were used to assess repertoire richness. Generation probabilities for all TCRbeta clonotypes obtained by the gDNA method from four donors were computed using OLGA. This immuneACCESS table, as held by TCRdb, lists in-frame sequences with V and J called but not all clones. Of the missing ones, under half trace to an unresolved V gene in checked studies; the others have no known cause. V and J calls and clone size follow that table, whereas D and trimming were derived from the DNA. In this sample the table shows millions of clones, approximately 94% of which occur a single time. 1.5% to 2% of the sample rests with the top ten.

Specimen: naive CD8+ T cells from PBMCs. Taken with the paper, the label for cell subset or site translates to: CD45RA+CCR7+. The sequence joins TRBV28 to TRBJ1-4; the D gene is perhaps TRBD1, from 5 matching bases. The TCR sequence derives from a man younger than 30 in good health. Some clones in this sample may be carry-over from other donors' samples. The CDR3 region has the sequence CASSLPPGPGEKLFF. At the DNA level, the sequence is TGTGCCAGCAGTTTACCCCCGGGACCGGGTGAAAAACTGTTTTTT. The full variable domain, completed from the reference TRBV28 and TRBJ1-4 proteins outside the CDR3, reads DVKVTQSSRYLVKRTGEKVFLECVQDMDHENMFWYRQDPGLGLRLIYFSYDVKMKEKGDIPEGYSVSREKKERFSLILESASTNQTSMYLCASSLPPGPGEKLFFGSGTQLSVL.